The present entry profiles one TCR beta chain with its context. Its antigen is unknown. One junction end does not reproduce the germline sequence, and a read error may be involved. Per the germline V gene, CDR1 is MNHEY and CDR2 is SMNVEV (reference sequence). The CDR3 consists of 16 residues. The PCR employed 60 Vbeta primers together with 13 Jbeta primers. Sequencing used immunoSEQ multiplex PCR; TCRdb keeps in-frame clones, though not all of them. The sample carries over 150,000 clones, around 80% recorded once. The entry originates in a study of cytomegalovirus exposure and HLA in healthy donors. Study-wide points: Later, an analysis found that common viral pathogens appeared to be linked with several of the most significant clusters. Reportedly, fewer N-insertions than the approximately 690-donor mean appeared in an Asian-associated ancestry cluster in a later analysis. With DRB1 most and HLA-C fewest, TCR association rates differed between HLA loci in a later analysis.

The TCR originated in a man in his forties in good health and CMV-seronegative. The sample comprised PBMCs. J is TRBJ2-1 and V is TRBV27, with 12 bases that match TRBD2. Here the CDR3 DNA reads TGTGCCAGCATGACTAGCGGGAGAGGTGCCTACAATGAACAGTTCTTC. It translates to CASMTSGRGAYNEQFF.